Here is one T cell receptor (beta chain) with its context. Antigen: not known. Each replicate PCR on the sorted subsets used approximately 200 ng DNA (approximately 33,000 T cell genomes). Using immunoSEQ multiplex PCR, the repertoire was profiled, and TCRdb retains in-frame clones only, with some absent. The sample records roughly 1.4 million clones, approximately 98.5% being singletons. The germline CDR1 and CDR2 sequences are SGHKS and YYEKEE (reference sequence). The CDR3 consists of 13 residues. V lost 3 bases to trimming and J lost 5 bases, with 11 bases between them. Caucasian adults residing in Nashville, Tennessee made up all the donors. This specimen comes from a study of shared clonotypes between healthy human individuals. Whole-study context: Per-donor plates numbered three CD4 naive, three CD4 memory, two CD8 naive and one CD8 memory.

Study conclusions and caveats: Sharing across four donors was seen in 5% to 5.5% of naive CD4 clonotypes.

Sequenced: naive CD4+ T cells sorted from blood. Described subset: CD45RA+ positively selected. This TCR derives from a man aged 30 to 45 in good health. The chain recombines TRBV5-5 with TRBJ2-5; no clear D gene. Here the CDR3 reads CASSSYGQETQYF. The CDR3 region has the DNA TGTGCCAGCAGCTCTTATGGGCAGGAGACCCAGTACTTC.